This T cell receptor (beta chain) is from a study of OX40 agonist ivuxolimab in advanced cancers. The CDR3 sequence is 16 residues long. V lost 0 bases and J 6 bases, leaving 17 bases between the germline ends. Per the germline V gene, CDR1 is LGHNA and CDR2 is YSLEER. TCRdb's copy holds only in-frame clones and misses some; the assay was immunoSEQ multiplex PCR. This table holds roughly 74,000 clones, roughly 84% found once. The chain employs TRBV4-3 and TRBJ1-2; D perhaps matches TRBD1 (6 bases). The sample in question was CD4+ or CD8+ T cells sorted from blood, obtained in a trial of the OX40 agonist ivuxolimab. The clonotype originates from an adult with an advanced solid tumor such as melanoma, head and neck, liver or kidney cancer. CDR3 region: CASSQDPAQGRNGYTF. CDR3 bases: TGCGCCAGCAGCCAAGATCCAGCACAGGGAAGGAATGGCTACACCTTC.